The 32 T cell receptor beta chains listed next were all sequenced from one sample in a study of T cells in localized non-small cell lung cancer. Here immunoSEQ multiplex PCR was the method, and the copy in TCRdb shows in-frame clones only, minus some. The data hold some 22,000 clones, with roughly 90% observed a single time. The starting material was PBMCs, obtained before any cancer treatment. The receptors were sampled from a man aged 40 to 70 with stage II lung adenocarcinoma.

The V call is TRBV19, the J call TRBJ2-7, with TRBD1 matching 10 bases. J gave up 5 bases and V 5 bases, and 6 bases lay outside the gene matches. The CDR3 totals 14 residues. CDR1 and CDR2 from the germline V gene are LNHDA and SQIVND (reference sequence). The CDR3 coding sequence is TGTGCCAGTAGTGCCGACAGGGGGCCCAACGAGCAGTACTTC. Translation: CASSADRGPNEQYF.

The rearrangement joins TRBV19 to TRBJ2-5; possible D gene TRBD2, 5 bases. Germline lookup yields CDR1 LNHDA and CDR2 SQIVND (reference sequence). Trimming pared 9 bases from V and 5 bases from J, leaving 22 bases between. CDR3 length equals 15 residues. CDR3 nucleotide sequence: TGTGCCAGCAGTCCCCTCGGACTTTCTGAGGAGACCCAGTACTTC. Amino acid sequence: CASSPLGLSEETQYF. The full variable domain, rest sourced from reference TRBV19 and TRBJ2-5, is DGGITQSPKYLFRKEGQNVTLSCEQNLNHDAMYWYRQDPGQGLRLIYYSQIVNDFQKGDIAEGYSVSREKKESFPLTVTSAQKNPTAFYLCASSPLGLSEETQYFGPGTRLLVL.

This rearrangement joins TRBV6-5 to TRBJ1-4; no reliable D call. CDR3 length: 14 residues. The germline V gene encodes CDR1 MNHEY and CDR2 SVGAGI. The V gene lost 7 bases and the J gene lost 2 bases, with 11 bases spanning the gap. Here the CDR3 DNA reads TGTGCCAGCACAAAGAGAGGGACTAATGAAAAACTGTTTTTT. This encodes CASTKRGTNEKLFF.

The genes are TRBV11-3 and TRBJ2-1; D uncertain. The CDR3 contains 13 residues. Trimming cost V 6 bases and J 2 bases, with 8 bases left between them. Germline V gives CDR1 SGHNT, CDR2 YENEEA. DNA for the CDR3: TGTGCCAGCAGAAAAGCCGCCTACAATGAGCAGTTCTTC. Encoded protein: CASRKAAYNEQFF.

This chain joins TRBV2 and TRBJ2-1, with D hard to call. The CDR3 consists of 12 residues. Deletions cut 7 bases from V and 8 bases from J, with 12 bases between. Germline V lookup: CDR1 SNHLY, CDR2 FYNNEI. This chain's CDR3 is CASKGSGDEQFF. The CDR3 region has the DNA TGTGCCAGCAAAGGGTCTGGCGATGAGCAGTTCTTC.

J is TRBJ1-2 and V is TRBV7-2, with 9 positions matching TRBD1. The ends lost 3 bases at V and 8 bases at J; junction bases unmatched: 7. The CDR3 has 14 amino acids. The germline V gene has CDR1 SGHTA and CDR2 FQGNSA. The CDR3 DNA is TGTGCCAGCAGCTTCGGGACAGGGAGCCTCGGCTACACCTTC. Protein product: CASSFGTGSLGYTF.

V and J are TRBV6-6 and TRBJ2-7; 8 bases are shared with TRBD1. Germline V lookup: CDR1 MNHNY, CDR2 SVGAGI (reference sequence). The V and J ends lost 6 bases and 0 bases, in that order; junction bases with no gene match: 7. The CDR3 covers 15 residues. CDR3 sequence (DNA): TGTGCCAGCAGCCCCGGGACAGGTGTCTCCTACGAGCAGTACTTC. This sequence encodes CASSPGTGVSYEQYF.

The chain employs TRBV10-3 and TRBJ2-7, with 8 bases matching TRBD1. CDR3 size: 14 residues. Trimming cost V 2 bases and J 6 bases; bases outside gene matches: 6. CDR1 ENHRY and CDR2 SYGVKD come from the germline V gene. CDR3 sequence: CAISERQGNSEQYF. As DNA, the CDR3 is TGTGCCATCAGTGAGAGACAGGGGAATAGCGAGCAGTACTTC.

This chain links TRBV19 with TRBJ1-2, with a tentative D call TRBD1 (5 bases). The CDR3 is 13 amino acids. Germline assignment: CDR1 LNHDA and CDR2 SQIVND (reference sequence). Trimming stripped 4 bases from V and 6 bases from J, with 12 bases between. The CDR3: CASSTGDRDGYTF. CDR3 coding DNA: TGTGCCAGTAGTACTGGGGACCGGGATGGCTACACCTTC. The full variable domain, with the rest looked up from reference TRBV19 and TRBJ1-2, is DGGITQSPKYLFRKEGQNVTLSCEQNLNHDAMYWYRQDPGQGLRLIYYSQIVNDFQKGDIAEGYSVSREKKESFPLTVTSAQKNPTAFYLCASSTGDRDGYTFGSGTRLTVV.

J is TRBJ2-7 and V is TRBV9, with D unclear. Germline V CDR1 and CDR2: SGDLS, YYNGEE. The CDR3 runs 13 residues. Trimming shortened V by 4 bases and J by 6 bases, and 14 bases separated the two germline ends. This CDR3 is CASSSAAFSEQYF. CDR3 coding DNA: TGTGCCAGCAGCTCCGCAGCGTTCTCCGAGCAGTACTTC.

V gene TRBV7-6 combines with J gene TRBJ2-1; D uncertain. This CDR3 region has 13 residues. The germline V gene encodes CDR1 SGHVS and CDR2 FNYEAQ. Trimming shortened V by 3 bases and J by 0 bases, and 3 bases separated the two germline ends. For the CDR3, the DNA is TGTGCCAGCAGCTTGACCTCCTACAATGAGCAGTTCTTC. It encodes CASSLTSYNEQFF. The whole variable domain, remainder taken from reference TRBV7-6 and TRBJ2-1, is GAGVSQSPRYKVTKRGQDVALRCDPISGHVSLYWYRQALGQGPEFLTYFNYEAQQDKSGLPNDRFSAERPEGSISTLTIQRTEQRDSAMYRCASSLTSYNEQFFGPGTRLTVL.

This clone showed up just a few times. The chain couples TRBV7-8 to TRBJ2-1; 12 nucleotides agree with TRBD2. CDR1 and CDR2 from the germline V gene are SGHVS and FQNEAQ. With V trimmed by 5 bases and J by 4 bases, 3 bases remained unmatched. This CDR3 has 15 amino acids. The CDR3 DNA sequence: TGTGCCAGCAGCACTACTAGCGGGGGGTACAATGAGCAGTTCTTC. Protein sequence: CASSTTSGGYNEQFF.

The genes are TRBV28 and TRBJ1-5; 10 bases map to TRBD1. Germline CDR1 is MDHEN and CDR2 is SYDVKM. V shed 4 bases and J 3 bases; nucleotides not matched to a gene: 6. This CDR3 has 16 residues. This CDR3 is CASSSDRGRVNQPQHF. As DNA, the CDR3 is TGTGCCAGCAGTTCTGACAGGGGGCGAGTCAATCAGCCCCAGCATTTT.

In this sample, this clone turned up once. The chain has TRBV9 and TRBJ2-4; D is possibly TRBD2 (6 bases). The CDR3 has 15 residues. Germline CDR1 reads SGDLS; CDR2 reads YYNGEE. Trimming took off 0 bases at V and 7 bases at J, with 14 bases between the two ends. The CDR3 region is CASSVAGEEGNIQYF. In DNA form, the CDR3 reads TGTGCCAGCAGCGTAGCGGGGGAGGAGGGGAACATTCAGTACTTC. The full variable domain, with the rest looked up from reference TRBV9 and TRBJ2-4, is DSGVTQTPKHLITATGQRVTLRCSPRSGDLSVYWYQQSLDQGLQFLIQYYNGEERAKGNILERFSAQQFPDLHSELNLSSLELGDSALYFCASSVAGEEGNIQYFGAGTRLSVL.

The gene calls are TRBV5-1 and TRBJ2-7; TRBD1 is a possible D gene (7 bases). This CDR3 comprises 16 residues. V lost 1 base to trimming and J lost 0 bases, with 14 bases between them. Germline V CDR1 and CDR2: SGHRS, YFSETQ. The CDR3 sequence is CASSLRRGDSSYEQYF. The CDR3 coding sequence is TGCGCCAGCAGCTTGAGAAGGGGGGACAGCTCCTACGAGCAGTACTTC.

This clone came up a few times. This chain links TRBV12-5 with TRBJ1-1; a weak D match, TRBD1 (6 bases). V dropped 5 bases and J dropped 4 bases, with 17 bases sitting between them. CDR3 length equals 15 residues. The germline V gene encodes CDR1 LGHNT and CDR2 FRNRAP. The chain's CDR3 is CASGDPTGGLTEAFF. In nucleotides, the CDR3 is TGTGCTAGTGGTGACCCGACAGGAGGACTCACTGAAGCTTTCTTT.

The chain joins TRBV6-5 to TRBJ2-7; 7 bases line up with TRBD1. Trimming removed 2 bases from V and 3 bases from J; junction bases left unmatched: 4. The CDR3 is made up of 14 amino acids. Per the germline V gene, CDR1 is MNHEY and CDR2 is SVGAGI. This CDR3 is CASSYRGTDYEQYF. The CDR3 region has the DNA TGTGCCAGCAGTTACCGTGGGACAGACTACGAGCAGTACTTC.

V gene TRBV7-9 combines with J gene TRBJ2-7; 10 bases line up with TRBD2. V trimming: 1 base; J trimming: 2 bases; junction bases outside the gene matches: 2. The CDR3 has 15 residues. Germline CDR1 SEHNR, CDR2 FQNEAQ (reference sequence). CDR3 amino acids: CASSLGTSGTYEQYF. CDR3 coding DNA: TGTGCCAGCAGCTTAGGGACTAGCGGTACCTACGAGCAGTACTTC.

The chain links TRBV5-1 to TRBJ1-1; tentative D call: TRBD1 (6 bases). The V and J ends lost 0 bases and 0 bases respectively, with 12 bases between them. The CDR3 contains 16 residues. Germline CDR1 is SGHRS and CDR2 is YFSETQ. CDR3 sequence reads: CASSLVPGAMNTEAFF. CDR3 DNA sequence: TGCGCCAGCAGCTTGGTTCCAGGGGCCATGAACACTGAAGCTTTCTTT.

The chain carries TRBV19 and TRBJ2-7; D gene ambiguous. The CDR3 spans 12 residues. Per germline, CDR1 LNHDA and CDR2 SQIVND (reference sequence). Trimming stripped 10 bases from V and 3 bases from J, with 13 bases between. The CDR3 protein is CATSDTRYEQYF. The CDR3 nucleotides read TGTGCCACCTCCGACACCCGCTACGAGCAGTACTTC. Full variable domain (remainder filled in from reference TRBV19 and TRBJ2-7): DGGITQSPKYLFRKEGQNVTLSCEQNLNHDAMYWYRQDPGQGLRLIYYSQIVNDFQKGDIAEGYSVSREKKESFPLTVTSAQKNPTAFYLCATSDTRYEQYFGPGTRLTVT.

This rearrangement joins TRBV5-1 to TRBJ2-5; 10 bases fit TRBD1. Germline assignment: CDR1 SGHRS and CDR2 YFSETQ. J was trimmed by 3 bases and V by 4 bases; bases with no gene match: 12. The CDR3 consists of 17 residues. DNA of the CDR3: TGCGCCAGCAGCCCCGAGACAGGGGGCGTTAGTAAAGAGACCCAGTACTTC. Residues: CASSPETGGVSKETQYF.

The V call is TRBV7-6, the J call TRBJ2-2, with D tentatively TRBD2 (7 bases). V lost 3 bases and J 5 bases, leaving 10 bases between the germline ends. The germline CDR1 and CDR2 sequences are SGHVS and FNYEAQ. The length of the CDR3 is 14 residues. The CDR3: CASSFGGPTGELFF. Written as DNA, the CDR3 is TGTGCCAGCAGCTTCGGGGGGCCGACCGGGGAGCTGTTTTTT. Full variable domain (outside the CDR3, taken from reference TRBV7-6 and TRBJ2-2): GAGVSQSPRYKVTKRGQDVALRCDPISGHVSLYWYRQALGQGPEFLTYFNYEAQQDKSGLPNDRFSAERPEGSISTLTIQRTEQRDSAMYRCASSFGGPTGELFFGEGSRLTVL.

The CDR3 loop is CASSQEVTSGTDTQYF. CDR3 nucleotide sequence: TGTGCCAGCAGCCAAGAAGTCACTAGCGGCACAGATACGCAGTATTTT. The chain joins TRBV7-6 to TRBJ2-3; 7 bases are a match to TRBD2. Germline trimming cut 5 bases from V and 1 base from J; bases unmatched to any gene: 9. Germline values: CDR1 SGHVS, CDR2 FNYEAQ. CDR3 size: 16 residues.

The rearrangement joins TRBV18 to TRBJ2-3; weak D call: TRBD1 (6 bases). V dropped 3 bases and J dropped 2 bases, with 9 bases sitting between them. Germline V lookup: CDR1 KGHSH, CDR2 LQKENI. This CDR3 spans 14 amino acids. The CDR3 is CASSPGTNTDTQYF. DNA for the CDR3: TGTGCCAGCTCACCGGGGACAAACACAGATACGCAGTATTTT.

The V and J genes are TRBV7-6 and TRBJ2-5; 7 bases align to TRBD1. CDR3 length: 14 residues. Per the germline V gene, CDR1 is SGHVS and CDR2 is FNYEAQ. The J segment lost 5 bases and the V segment lost 5 bases, leaving 8 bases of the junction unmatched. The CDR3 sequence: CASSERTGGETQYF. The CDR3 nucleotides read TGTGCCAGCAGCGAGCGGACAGGTGGGGAGACCCAGTACTTC.

The chain employs TRBV7-2 and TRBJ2-2; D remains ambiguous. With 1 base removed from V and 10 bases from J, the gap between germline ends came to 10 bases. The CDR3 consists of 13 residues. Germline assignment: CDR1 SGHTA and CDR2 FQGNSA. Here the CDR3 reads CASSLGAPAELFF. The CDR3 region has the DNA TGTGCCAGCAGCTTAGGGGCCCCCGCGGAGCTGTTTTTT.

This chain uses TRBV27 with TRBJ2-3, with D tentatively TRBD1 (6 bases). Germline V lookup: CDR1 MNHEY, CDR2 SMNVEV (reference sequence). The CDR3 has 17 amino acids. Trimming cost V 6 bases and J 1 base, with 20 bases left between them. The CDR3 DNA follows: TGTGCCAGCAGCACCCTTTTAGTAGCAGGGGGCACAGATACGCAGTATTTT. As protein: CASSTLLVAGGTDTQYF.

J is TRBJ1-2 and V is TRBV6-5, with 7 bases fitting TRBD1. CDR1 MNHEY and CDR2 SVGAGI come from the germline V gene. This CDR3 region has 13 residues. V was pared by 6 bases and J by 6 bases, with 7 bases of the junction left unmatched. This chain's CDR3 is CASSYRGLDGYTF. The CDR3 region has the DNA TGTGCCAGCAGCTACAGGGGATTGGATGGCTACACCTTC.

This clone was counted only a few times. CDR3 in amino acids: CASSLSGNTEAFF. As DNA, the CDR3 is TGTGCCAGCAGCTTGTCGGGTAACACTGAAGCTTTCTTT. This chain joins TRBV7-9 and TRBJ1-1, with unresolved D. Germline V gives CDR1 SEHNR, CDR2 FQNEAQ (reference sequence). V was shortened by 3 bases and J by 2 bases, with 7 bases between the two germline ends. The CDR3 runs 13 residues.

The rearrangement joins TRBV4-1 to TRBJ1-1; 9 bases are shared with TRBD1. Unmatched junction bases numbered 9, after V lost 1 base and J lost 9 bases. Germline V CDR1 and CDR2: MGHRA, YSYEKL. This CDR3 is built from 15 residues. CDR3: CASSQGGQGLHQAFF. The CDR3 coding sequence is TGCGCCAGCAGCCAAGGGGGACAGGGTCTTCATCAAGCTTTCTTT.

This chain links TRBV6-4 with TRBJ2-1; 9 bases align to TRBD1. J lost 7 bases, V lost 2 bases, and 6 bases had no gene match. The CDR3 sequence is 15 residues long. Germline lookup yields CDR1 MRHNA and CDR2 SNTAGT. CDR3 protein: CASSDTGQGLNEQFF. DNA of the CDR3: TGTGCCAGCAGTGACACGGGACAGGGTTTGAATGAGCAGTTCTTC.

The chain is built from TRBV6-1 and TRBJ1-2; 7 bases line up with TRBD1. Germline V gene sequence: CDR1 MNHNS, CDR2 SASEGT. The V gene end was trimmed by 2 bases and the J gene end by 0 bases; junction bases not matched to a gene: 9. The CDR3 runs 17 residues. CDR3 in DNA: TGTGCCAGCAGTGAAAAGGCTAGGGGGCCTTCTAACTATGGCTACACCTTC. Protein: CASSEKARGPSNYGYTF.